This T cell receptor (beta chain) was sequenced for a study of blood T cell repertoires in COVID-19. As handled by the study authors: Amplification of reference gene primers provided the estimated nucleated cell counts. Some clones are missing from TCRdb's copy, which holds only in-frame ones; the method was immunoSEQ multiplex PCR. The DNA gave D and trimming, while V, J and clone size come from that table. The sample consists of over 20,000 clones, 80% to 95% of them appearing once. The CDR3 has 13 amino acids. V was clipped by 8 bases and J by 3 bases; unmatched bases: 6. Per germline, CDR1 MDHEN and CDR2 SYDVKM.

Sequencing was done on a sample of peripheral blood. The origin of this receptor is a man aged 65 to 85 with acute or convalescent COVID-19. The rearrangement uses TRBV28 and TRBJ1-2, with 7 positions matching TRBD1. The CDR3 loop is CASLTGTDYGYTF. In DNA, the CDR3 is TGTGCCAGCCTAACCGGGACAGACTATGGCTACACCTTC.